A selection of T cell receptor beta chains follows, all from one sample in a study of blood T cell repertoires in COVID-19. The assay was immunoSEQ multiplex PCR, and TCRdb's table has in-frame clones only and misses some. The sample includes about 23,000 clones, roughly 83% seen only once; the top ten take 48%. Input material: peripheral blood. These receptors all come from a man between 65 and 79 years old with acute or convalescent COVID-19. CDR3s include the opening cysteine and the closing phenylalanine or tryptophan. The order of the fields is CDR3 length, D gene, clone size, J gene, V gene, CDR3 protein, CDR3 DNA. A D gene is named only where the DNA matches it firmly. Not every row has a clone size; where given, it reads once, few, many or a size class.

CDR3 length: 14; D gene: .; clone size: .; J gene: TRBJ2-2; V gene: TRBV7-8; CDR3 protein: CASSRGGVAGELFF; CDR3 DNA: TGTGCCAGCAGCCGAGGGGGGGTGGCCGGGGAGCTGTTTTTT
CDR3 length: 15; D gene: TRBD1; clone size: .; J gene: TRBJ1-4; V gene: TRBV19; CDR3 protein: CASSVQGAYGEKLFF; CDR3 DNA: TGTGCCAGTAGTGTACAGGGGGCATATGGTGAAAAACTGTTTTTT
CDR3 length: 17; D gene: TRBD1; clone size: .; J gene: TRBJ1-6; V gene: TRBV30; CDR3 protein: CAWSTITGGEGNSPLHF; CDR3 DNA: TGTGCCTGGAGTACTATCACAGGGGGCGAGGGTAATTCACCCCTCCACTTT
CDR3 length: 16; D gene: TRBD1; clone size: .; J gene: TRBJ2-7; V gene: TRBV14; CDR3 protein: CASSQETGDRWNEQYF; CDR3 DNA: TGTGCCAGCAGCCAAGAAACCGGGGACAGGTGGAACGAGCAGTACTTC
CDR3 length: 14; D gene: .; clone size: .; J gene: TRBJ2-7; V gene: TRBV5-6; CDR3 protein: CASSPAGRDYEQYF; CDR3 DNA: TGTGCCAGCAGCCCCGCTGGCAGGGACTACGAGCAGTACTTC
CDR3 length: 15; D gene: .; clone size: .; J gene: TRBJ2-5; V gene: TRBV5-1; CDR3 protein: CASSLGGGGQETQYF; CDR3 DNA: TGCGCCAGCAGCCTGGGCGGGGGCGGTCAGGAGACCCAGTACTTC
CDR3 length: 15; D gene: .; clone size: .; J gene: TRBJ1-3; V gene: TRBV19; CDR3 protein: CASSSTEDSGNTIYF; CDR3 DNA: TGTGCCAGTAGTTCTACAGAAGACTCTGGAAACACCATATATTTT
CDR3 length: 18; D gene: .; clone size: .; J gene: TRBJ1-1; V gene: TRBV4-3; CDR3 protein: CASSQVYGAEGMNTEAFF; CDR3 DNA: TGCGCCAGCAGCCAAGTTTACGGGGCGGAGGGGATGAACACTGAAGCTTTCTTT
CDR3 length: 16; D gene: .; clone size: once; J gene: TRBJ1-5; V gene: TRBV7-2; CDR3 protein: CASSLGSGGVGQPQHF; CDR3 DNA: TGTGCCAGCAGCTTAGGGTCCGGGGGAGTGGGGCAGCCCCAGCATTTT
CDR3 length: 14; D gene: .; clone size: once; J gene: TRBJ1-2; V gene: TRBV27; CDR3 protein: CASSPALGPDGYTF; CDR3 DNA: TGTGCCAGCAGCCCGGCTCTGGGGCCCGATGGCTACACCTTC
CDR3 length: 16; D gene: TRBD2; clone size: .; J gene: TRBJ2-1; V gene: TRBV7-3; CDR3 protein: CASSLNGGRAYNEQFF; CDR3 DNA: TGTGCCAGCAGCTTAAACGGCGGGAGGGCCTACAATGAGCAGTTCTTC
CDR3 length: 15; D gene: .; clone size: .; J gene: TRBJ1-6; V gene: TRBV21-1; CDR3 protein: CASSKATAYNSPLHF; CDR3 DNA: TGTGCCAGCAGCAAAGCGACAGCCTATAATTCACCCCTCCACTTT
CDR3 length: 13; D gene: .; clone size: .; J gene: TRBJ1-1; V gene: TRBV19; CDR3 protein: CASSALTVTEAFF; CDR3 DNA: TGTGCCAGTAGTGCCCTGACAGTCACTGAAGCTTTCTTT
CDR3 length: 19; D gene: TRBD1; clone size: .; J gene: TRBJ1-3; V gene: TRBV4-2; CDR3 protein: CASSQAGTGDLTSGNTIYF; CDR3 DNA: TGTGCCAGCAGCCAAGCCGGGACAGGGGACCTAACCTCTGGAAACACCATATATTTT
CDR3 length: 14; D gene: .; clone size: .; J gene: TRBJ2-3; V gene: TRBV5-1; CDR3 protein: CASTGGVSTDTQYF; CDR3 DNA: TGCGCCAGCACGGGCGGGGTTAGCACAGATACGCAGTATTTT
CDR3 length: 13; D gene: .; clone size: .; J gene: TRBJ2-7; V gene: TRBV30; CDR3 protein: CAGGGINSYEQYF; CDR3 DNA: TGTGCCGGCGGCGGGATAAACTCCTACGAGCAGTACTTC
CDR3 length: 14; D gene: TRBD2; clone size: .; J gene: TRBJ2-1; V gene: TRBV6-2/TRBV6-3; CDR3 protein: CASSRLATWDEQFF; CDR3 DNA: TGTGCCAGCAGCCGACTAGCGACCTGGGATGAGCAGTTCTTC
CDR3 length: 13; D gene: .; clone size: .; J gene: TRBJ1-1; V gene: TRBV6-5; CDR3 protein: CASSPTRTGEAFF; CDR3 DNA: TGTGCCAGCAGTCCTACGCGAACAGGTGAAGCTTTCTTT
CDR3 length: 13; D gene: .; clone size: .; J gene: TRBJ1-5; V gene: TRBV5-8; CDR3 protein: CASSGLGNQPQHF; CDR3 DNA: TGTGCCAGCAGCGGACTAGGAAACCAGCCCCAGCATTTT
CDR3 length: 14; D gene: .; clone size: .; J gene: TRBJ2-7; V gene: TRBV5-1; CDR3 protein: CASSLLSVYYEQYF; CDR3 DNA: TGCGCCAGCAGCTTGTTATCTGTATACTACGAGCAGTACTTC
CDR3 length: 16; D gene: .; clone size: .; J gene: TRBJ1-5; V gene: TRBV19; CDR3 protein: CASSIIRGIGNQPQHF; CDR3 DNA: TGTGCCAGTAGTATAATTAGGGGAATCGGCAATCAGCCCCAGCATTTT
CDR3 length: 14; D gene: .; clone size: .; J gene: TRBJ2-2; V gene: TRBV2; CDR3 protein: CASGDEFNTGELFF; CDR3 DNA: TGTGCCAGCGGAGACGAGTTTAACACCGGGGAGCTGTTTTTT
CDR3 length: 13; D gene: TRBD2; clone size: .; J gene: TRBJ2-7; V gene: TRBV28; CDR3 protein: CASRTSGSYEQYF; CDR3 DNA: TGTGCCAGCAGAACTAGCGGGAGCTACGAGCAGTACTTC
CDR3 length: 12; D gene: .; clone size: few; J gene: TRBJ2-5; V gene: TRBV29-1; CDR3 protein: CSVYTVQETQYF; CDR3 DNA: TGCAGCGTTTATACAGTGCAAGAGACCCAGTACTTC
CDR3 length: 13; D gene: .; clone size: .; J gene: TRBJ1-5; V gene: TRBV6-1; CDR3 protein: CASSEGREEPQHF; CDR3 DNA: TGTGCCAGCAGTGAAGGCAGGGAAGAGCCCCAGCATTTT
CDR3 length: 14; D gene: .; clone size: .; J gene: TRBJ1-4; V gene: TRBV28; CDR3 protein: CASSPTRAGEKLFF; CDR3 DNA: TGTGCCAGCAGCCCCACAAGGGCGGGTGAAAAACTGTTTTTT
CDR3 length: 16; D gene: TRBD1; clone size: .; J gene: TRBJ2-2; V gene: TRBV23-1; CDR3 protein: CARNFPGQANTGELFF; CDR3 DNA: TGCGCCAGAAATTTCCCGGGACAGGCAAACACCGGGGAGCTGTTTTTT
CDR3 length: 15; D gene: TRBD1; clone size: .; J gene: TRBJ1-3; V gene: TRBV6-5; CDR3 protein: CASRKGAGPGNTIYF; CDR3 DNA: TGTGCCAGCAGAAAGGGGGCAGGACCTGGAAACACCATATATTTT
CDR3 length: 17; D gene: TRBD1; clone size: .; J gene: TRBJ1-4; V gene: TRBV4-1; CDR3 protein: CASSQEGTGRSGEKLFF; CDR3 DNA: TGCGCCAGCAGCCAAGAAGGGACAGGGAGGTCAGGCGAAAAACTGTTTTTT
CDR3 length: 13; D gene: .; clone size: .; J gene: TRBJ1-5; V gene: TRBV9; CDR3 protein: CASSVAGDGPQHF; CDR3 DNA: TGTGCCAGCAGCGTAGCAGGGGATGGGCCCCAGCATTTT
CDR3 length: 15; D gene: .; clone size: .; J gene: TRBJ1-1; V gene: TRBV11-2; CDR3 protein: CASSLKIRRSTEAFF; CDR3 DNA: TGTGCCAGCAGCTTAAAAATCCGTCGCAGCACTGAAGCTTTCTTT
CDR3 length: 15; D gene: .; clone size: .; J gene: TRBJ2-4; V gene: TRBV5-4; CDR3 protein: CASSSETVAKNIQYF; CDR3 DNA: TGTGCCAGCAGCTCGGAGACTGTAGCCAAAAACATTCAGTACTTC
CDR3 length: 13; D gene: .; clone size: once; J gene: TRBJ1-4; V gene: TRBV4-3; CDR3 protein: CASSQDLVEKLFF; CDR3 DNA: TGCGCCAGCAGCCAAGATCTAGTAGAAAAACTGTTTTTT
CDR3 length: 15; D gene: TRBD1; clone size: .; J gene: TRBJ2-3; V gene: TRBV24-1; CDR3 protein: CATRGTGGEADTQYF; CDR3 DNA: TGTGCCACCAGAGGAACAGGGGGCGAAGCAGATACGCAGTATTTT
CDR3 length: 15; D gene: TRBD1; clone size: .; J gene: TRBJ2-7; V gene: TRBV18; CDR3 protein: CASSVGQGRTYEQYF; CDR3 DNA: TGTGCCAGCTCAGTAGGACAGGGGCGAACCTACGAGCAGTACTTC
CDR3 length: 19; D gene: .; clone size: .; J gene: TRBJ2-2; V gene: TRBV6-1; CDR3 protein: CASSEALGRGFQNTGELFF; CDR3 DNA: TGTGCCAGCAGTGAAGCGCTGGGTAGGGGATTTCAGAACACCGGGGAGCTGTTTTTT
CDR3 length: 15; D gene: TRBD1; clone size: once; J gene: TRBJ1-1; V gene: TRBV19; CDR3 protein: CASISPPDRVSEAFF; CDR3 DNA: TGTGCCAGTATAAGCCCCCCCGACAGGGTCTCTGAAGCTTTCTTT
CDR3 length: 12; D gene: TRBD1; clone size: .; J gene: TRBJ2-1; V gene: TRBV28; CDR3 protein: CASSFQDRGTFF; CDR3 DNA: TGTGCCAGCAGTTTCCAAGACAGGGGGACGTTCTTC
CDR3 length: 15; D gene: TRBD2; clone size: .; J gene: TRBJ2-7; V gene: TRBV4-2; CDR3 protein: CASSLGEGRGEEQYF; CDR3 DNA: TGTGCCAGCAGCCTCGGGGAGGGCCGGGGGGAGGAGCAGTACTTC
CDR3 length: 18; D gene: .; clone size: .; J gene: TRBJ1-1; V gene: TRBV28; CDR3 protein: CASSFNIAQGTSSTEAFF; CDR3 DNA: TGTGCCAGCAGTTTTAATATCGCACAGGGAACTTCGAGCACTGAAGCTTTCTTT
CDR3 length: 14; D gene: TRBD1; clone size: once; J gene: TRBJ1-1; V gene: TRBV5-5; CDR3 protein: CASSRQGRNTEAFF; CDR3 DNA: TGTGCCAGCAGCCGACAGGGGAGGAACACTGAAGCTTTCTTT
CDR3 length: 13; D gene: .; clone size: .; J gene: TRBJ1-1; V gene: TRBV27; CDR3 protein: CASSLSLNTEAFF; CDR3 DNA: TGTGCCAGCAGTTTGAGCCTGAACACTGAAGCTTTCTTT
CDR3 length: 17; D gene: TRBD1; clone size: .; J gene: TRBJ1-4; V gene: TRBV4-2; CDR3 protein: CASSQYGTGVSNEKLFF; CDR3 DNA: TGTGCCAGCAGCCAATATGGGACAGGGGTATCTAATGAAAAACTGTTTTTT
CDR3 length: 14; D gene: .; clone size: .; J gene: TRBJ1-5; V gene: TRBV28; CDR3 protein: CASRFDRSNQPQHF; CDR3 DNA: TGTGCCAGCAGGTTCGACAGATCCAATCAGCCCCAGCATTTT
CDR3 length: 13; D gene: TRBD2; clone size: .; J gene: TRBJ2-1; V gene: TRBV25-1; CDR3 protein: CASGTGGSNEQFF; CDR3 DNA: TGTGCCAGCGGAACCGGGGGGAGTAATGAGCAGTTCTTC
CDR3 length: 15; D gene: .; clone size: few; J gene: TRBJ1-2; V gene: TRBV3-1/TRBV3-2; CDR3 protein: CASSQVAEVRHGYTF; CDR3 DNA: TGTGCCAGCAGCCAAGTGGCGGAGGTTAGGCATGGCTACACCTTC
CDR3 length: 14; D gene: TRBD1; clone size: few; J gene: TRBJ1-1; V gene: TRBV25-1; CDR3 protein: CASSEQGASTEAFF; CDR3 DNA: TGTGCCAGCAGTGAACAGGGGGCTAGCACTGAAGCTTTCTTT
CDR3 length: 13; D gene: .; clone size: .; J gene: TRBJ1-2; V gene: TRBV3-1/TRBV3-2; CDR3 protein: CASSRPAGNGYTF; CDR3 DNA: TGTGCCAGCAGCCGCCCGGCGGGGAATGGCTACACCTTC
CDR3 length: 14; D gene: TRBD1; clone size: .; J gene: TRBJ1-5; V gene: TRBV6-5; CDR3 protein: CASSYRGGYQPQHF; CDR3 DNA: TGTGCCAGCAGTTACCGAGGGGGCTATCAGCCCCAGCATTTT
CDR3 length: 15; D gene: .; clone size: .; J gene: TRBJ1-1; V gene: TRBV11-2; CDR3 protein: CASSLGGGLNTEAFF; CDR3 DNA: TGTGCCAGCAGCTTAGGGGGGGGTCTGAACACTGAAGCTTTCTTT
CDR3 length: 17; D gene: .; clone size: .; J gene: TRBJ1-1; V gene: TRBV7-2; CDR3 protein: CASSLANGQSFNTEAFF; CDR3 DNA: TGTGCCAGCAGCTTAGCGAATGGACAGAGCTTTAACACTGAAGCTTTCTTT
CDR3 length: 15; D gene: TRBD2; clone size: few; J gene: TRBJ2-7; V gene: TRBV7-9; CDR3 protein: CASSLVLGGAYEQYF; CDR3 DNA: TGTGCCAGCAGCTTAGTACTCGGGGGGGCATACGAGCAGTACTTC
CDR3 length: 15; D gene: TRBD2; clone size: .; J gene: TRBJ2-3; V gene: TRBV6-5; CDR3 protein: CASRSLAGGSDTQYF; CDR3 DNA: TGTGCCAGCAGGTCACTAGCGGGAGGCTCAGATACGCAGTATTTT
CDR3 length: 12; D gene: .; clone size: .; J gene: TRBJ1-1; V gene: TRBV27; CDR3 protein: CASRGLVTEAFF; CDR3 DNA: TGTGCCAGCCGCGGCCTCGTCACTGAAGCTTTCTTT